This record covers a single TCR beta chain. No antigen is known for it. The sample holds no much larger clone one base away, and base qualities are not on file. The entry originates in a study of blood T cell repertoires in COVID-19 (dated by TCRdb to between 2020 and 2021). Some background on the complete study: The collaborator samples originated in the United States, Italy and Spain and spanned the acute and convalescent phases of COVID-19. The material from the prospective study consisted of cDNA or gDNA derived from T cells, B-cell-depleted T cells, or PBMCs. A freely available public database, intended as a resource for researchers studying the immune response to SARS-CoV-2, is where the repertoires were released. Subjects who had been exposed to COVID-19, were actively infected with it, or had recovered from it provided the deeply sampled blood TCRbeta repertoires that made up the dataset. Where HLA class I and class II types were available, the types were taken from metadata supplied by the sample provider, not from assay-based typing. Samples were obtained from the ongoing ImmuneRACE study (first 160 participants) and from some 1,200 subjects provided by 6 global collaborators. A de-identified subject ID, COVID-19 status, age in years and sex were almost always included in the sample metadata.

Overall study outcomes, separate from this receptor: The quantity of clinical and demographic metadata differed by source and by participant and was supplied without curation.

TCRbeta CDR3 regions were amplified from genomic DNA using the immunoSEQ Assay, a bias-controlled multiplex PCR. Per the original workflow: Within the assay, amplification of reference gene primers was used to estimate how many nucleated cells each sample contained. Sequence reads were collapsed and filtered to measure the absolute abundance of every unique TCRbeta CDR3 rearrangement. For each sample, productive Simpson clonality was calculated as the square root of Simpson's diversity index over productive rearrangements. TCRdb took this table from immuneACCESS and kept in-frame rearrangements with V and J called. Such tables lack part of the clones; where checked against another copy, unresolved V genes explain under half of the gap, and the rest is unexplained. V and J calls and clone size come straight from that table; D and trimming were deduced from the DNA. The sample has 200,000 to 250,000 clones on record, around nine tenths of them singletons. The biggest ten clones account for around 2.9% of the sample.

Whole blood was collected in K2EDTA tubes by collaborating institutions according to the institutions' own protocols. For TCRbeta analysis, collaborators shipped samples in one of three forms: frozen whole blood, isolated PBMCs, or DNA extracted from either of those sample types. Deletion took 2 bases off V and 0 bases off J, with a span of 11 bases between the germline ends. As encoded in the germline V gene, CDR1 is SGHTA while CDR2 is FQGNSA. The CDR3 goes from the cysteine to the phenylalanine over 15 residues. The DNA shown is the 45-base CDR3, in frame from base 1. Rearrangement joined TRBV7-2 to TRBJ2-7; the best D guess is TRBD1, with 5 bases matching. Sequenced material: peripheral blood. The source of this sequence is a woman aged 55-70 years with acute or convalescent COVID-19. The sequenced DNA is TGTGCCAGCAGCTTAACAGGTTTTAGCTCCTACGAGCAGTACTTC. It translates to CASSLTGFSSYEQYF.